This T cell receptor (beta chain) appears in the sequencing data of a study of shared clonotypes between healthy human individuals. General study results and limits: Larger richness was generally estimated for naive than memory subsets.

With regard to this clone: Antigen unknown.

V lost 6 bases to trimming and J lost 1 base, with 13 bases between them. The germline gives CDR1 MDHEN, CDR2 SYDVKM. The CDR3 is 14 residues long. Using immunoSEQ multiplex PCR, the repertoire was profiled, and TCRdb retains in-frame clones only, with some absent. The data contain over 700,000 clones, 72% of them singletons. The specimen was memory CD4+ T cells sorted from blood. Subset denoted: CD45RA-negative fraction. The chain joins TRBV28 to TRBJ2-7; perhaps TRBD1 as D (6 bases). The receptor comes from a young woman in good health. The CDR3 bases are TGTGCCAGCAGCACCACAGGGAAGTCCTACGAGCAGTACTTC. Its translation is CASSTTGKSYEQYF.